The TCR beta chain described here comes from a study of radiation and T cells in renal cell carcinoma (dated by TCRdb to 2018 to 2020). At the level of the whole study: In total, 50 to 60 samples underwent TCR beta sequencing: roughly 26 tumors plus 27 peripheral blood samples. Across all 53 samples, over 4,000,000 unique CDR3 nucleotide sequences encoding around 2,500,000 unique CDR3 amino acid sequences were identified.

The immunoSEQ kit was used, according to the manufacturer's recommendations, to generate TCR beta libraries from genomic DNA. Library preparation used a first multiplex PCR with proprietary primers, then a second PCR adding unique barcodes, with bead cleanups after each round. Each sample batch included a kit-provided positive control reaction and a negative control reaction. The final libraries were assessed on an Agilent 4200 TapeStation D1000 ScreenTape, pooled by volume, and quantified by qPCR. Sequencing ran on an Illumina NextSeq500 with a MidOutput 150-cycle cartridge, using 156 Read1 and 15 Index1 cycles with kit custom primers. The pooled library was loaded at roughly 1 pM, with a roughly 20% PhiX control spiked in. Per the authors' processing: Vendor-processed data were analyzed in R, and a clonotype was defined as all T cells sharing the same CDR3 nucleotide sequence. In the clone abundance analyses, frequencies in each sample were normalized to that sample's 10,000 most abundant clones. Public T cell clones, which averaged fewer than five per sample, were removed prior to analysis. Dominant motif analysis used ImmunoMap with the PAM10 matrix, gap penalty 30 and homology threshold 0.3; motifs with cumulative frequency at least 0.01 counted as dominant. TCRdb holds this immuneACCESS table with in-frame rearrangements only. Some clones are missing; in checked studies, unresolved V genes explain under half, and the rest has no known cause. The DNA gave D and trimming, while V, J and clone size come from that table. The sample includes some 16,000 clones, with about 53% observed a single time. 9.5% to 10% of the sample rests with the top ten.

Trimming costs V 7 bases and J 0 bases, and their ends lie 13 bases apart. From the cysteine up to the phenylalanine, the CDR3 has a length of 15 residues. Only the CDR3 region is kept as DNA, spanning 45 bases read in frame from base 1. CDR1 is given as LGHNA and CDR2 as YSLEER, both from the germline V gene. The time point label here, explained by the study, means: tumor resected at nephrectomy. The meaning of the sample's treatment or condition label: treatment-naive control, cytoreductive nephrectomy. For controls, tumors were taken from treatment-naive renal cell carcinoma patients who had cytoreductive nephrectomy with no radiation beforehand. Every patient's renal cell carcinoma showed clear cell pathology. The control tumors sequenced for TCR were resected between the early 2010s and the mid-2010s from approximately ten males and several females whose median age was around 57 years (range roughly 40 to 85). Tumors were mechanically dissociated, digested with collagenase/hyaluronidase at 37 °C, processed in gentleMACS C tubes, and stored in liquid nitrogen. The QIAamp DNA Blood Mini Kit (Qiagen) was used to prepare genomic DNA for TCR sequencing. Only samples passing all quality control checks were included in the analyses.

Findings and caveats that apply to the study as a whole: Compared with controls, irradiated tumors had higher TCR clonality, as the top 100 clonotypes made up an average of about 50% of the repertoire, versus around 45% in nephrectomy-only tumors. Compared with control tumors, irradiated tumors had a greater number of dominant CDR3 motifs, and these motifs made up a bigger portion of the repertoire. Because the trial had a single-armed design, the trial could not examine how radiation dose or scheduling affected the TCR repertoire. Only small tumor regions of 0.8 to 1 g were available, so intratumoral heterogeneity was not captured.

The table lists this clone with a few counts. Its binding antigen is unknown. Nothing much larger sits one base from this clone, and base qualities are not available. The material was tumor tissue, obtained from a patient whose treatment was nephrectomy without radiotherapy. Here the chain combines TRBV4-3 and TRBJ1-3; the D gene remains uncertain. This TCR was sampled from a middle-aged man with renal cell carcinoma. The nucleotides are TGCGCCAGCACCCCGTCACCCCACTCTGGAAACACCATATATTTT. The resulting protein is CASTPSPHSGNTIYF.